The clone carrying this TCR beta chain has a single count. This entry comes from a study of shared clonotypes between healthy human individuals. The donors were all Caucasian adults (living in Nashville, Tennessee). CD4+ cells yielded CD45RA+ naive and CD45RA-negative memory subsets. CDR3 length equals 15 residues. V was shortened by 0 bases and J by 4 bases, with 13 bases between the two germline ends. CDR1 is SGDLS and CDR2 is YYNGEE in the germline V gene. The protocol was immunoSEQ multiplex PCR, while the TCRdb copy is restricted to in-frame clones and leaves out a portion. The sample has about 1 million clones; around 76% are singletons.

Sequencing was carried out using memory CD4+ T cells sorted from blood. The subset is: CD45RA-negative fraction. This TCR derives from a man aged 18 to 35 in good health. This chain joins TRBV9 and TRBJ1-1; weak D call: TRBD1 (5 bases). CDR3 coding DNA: TGTGCCAGCAGCGTAGGGGTAGGGGAGGGCACTGAAGCTTTCTTT. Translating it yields CASSVGVGEGTEAFF.